This TCR beta chain is drawn from a study of CD8+ T cells in alopecia areata. Study results and caveats: Scalp sample data also include resident alphabeta T cells from normal skin.

Concerning this clone: Its antigen is not identified.

The CDR3 is 15 amino acids. The germline V and J ends were trimmed by 0 bases and 2 bases, with 10 bases remaining between them. The V gene's germline CDR1 is MNHEY and CDR2 SVGAGI. RNA extraction was followed by reverse transcription into cDNA, which acted as the sequencing template. Generated by immunoSEQ multiplex PCR, the TCRdb table keeps only in-frame clones and is missing some. The sample lists more than 100,000 clones, roughly 53% seen once, with 8.8% in the top ten. T lymphocytes (CD4+ and CD8+) were sorted from PBMCs. The sequenced sample consisted of CD4+ T cells sorted from blood. The TCR originated in a human donor in good health. The chain recombines TRBV6-5 with TRBJ2-5; no firm D call. CDR3 nucleotide sequence: TGTGCCAGCAGTTACTCGGGCCGGATTCAAGAGACCCAGTACTTC. Translated: CASSYSGRIQETQYF.